One sample yielded the 21 T cell receptor beta chains listed below, sequenced in a study of blood T cells in healthy people across ages. The authors ran a second PCR of 7 to 11 cycles using a sample-barcoded 5' primer and a J-beta primer mix. TCRdb re-derived calls from the 5' RACE reads in MiXCR, one entry per CDR3 protein. Of 980,000 or so distinct CDR3 sequences listed, roughly 43% are singletons. Material: blood. The receptors derive from a man aged 25 to 40 in good health.

In this sample, this clonotype turned up a few times. This chain joins TRBV30 and TRBJ2-3; a weak D match, TRBD2 (6 bases). Trimming shortened V by 7 bases and J by 2 bases, and 16 bases separated the two germline ends. CDR3 length: 14 residues. Germline CDR1 is GTSNPN and CDR2 is SVGIG (reference sequence). The CDR3 spells CASGVGQSTDTQYF. The DNA for the CDR3 is TGTGCCTCGGGGGTCGGGCAGTCCACAGATACGCAGTATTTT.

The chain joins TRBV25-1 to TRBJ1-4, with D possibly matching TRBD1 (5 bases). In germline, CDR1 is MGHDK, CDR2 SYGVNS. CDR3 length equals 16 residues. Trimming cost V 0 bases and J 2 bases, with 10 bases left between them. CDR3 nucleotide sequence: TGTGCCAGCAGTGAATATAAGGCAGGGACTAATGAAAAACTGTTTTTT. Its translation: CASSEYKAGTNEKLFF.

As concerns this clonotype: Given the absence of the conserved phenylalanine or tryptophan at the CDR3 end, a read error is likely. V usage is TRBV27 and J usage is TRBJ2-1; D is ambiguous. This CDR3 region has 16 residues. Trimming cost V 8 bases and J 6 bases, with 23 bases left between them. Germline assignment: CDR1 MNHEY and CDR2 SMNVEV (reference sequence). This CDR3 is CASRKARQDPANEQFL. For the CDR3, the DNA is TGTGCCAGCCGTAAAGCTCGGCAGGACCCTGCCAATGAGCAGTTCTTA.

The chain has TRBV6-5 and TRBJ2-3; D might be TRBD1 (5 bases). This CDR3 has 14 residues. In germline, CDR1 is MNHEY, CDR2 SVGAGI. V was cut by 5 bases and J by 2 bases, with 11 bases left in between. The chain's CDR3 is CASSQGPHTDTQYF. The DNA of the CDR3 is TGTGCCAGCAGTCAGGGCCCCCACACAGATACGCAGTATTTT.

This clonotype was picked up a small number of times. V gene TRBV4-2 combines with J gene TRBJ2-3; 13 bases agree with TRBD2. Germline loops: CDR1 LGHNA, CDR2 YNFKEQ. V was pared by 3 bases and J by 4 bases, with 4 bases of the junction left unmatched. CDR3 length equals 16 residues. The CDR3 region has the DNA TGTGCCAGCAGCCACGTGACTAGCGGGGGGCCAGATACGCAGTATTTT. Translated, it gives CASSHVTSGGPDTQYF.

The V and J genes are TRBV3-1 and TRBJ1-5; 8 bases map to TRBD1. V lost 3 bases and J lost 1; bases outside the gene matches: 2. Looked up from germline, CDR1 is LGHDT and CDR2 is YNNKEL (reference sequence). CDR3 size: 15 residues. In DNA, the CDR3 is TGTGCCAGCAGCCATCAGGGGGCGAGCAATCAGCCCCAGCATTTT. This encodes CASSHQGASNQPQHF.

This clonotype has a handful of counts. The chain combines TRBV4-1 with TRBJ1-6; D not certain. Trimming removed 0 bases at V and 7 bases at J, with 16 bases between. Germline V CDR1 and CDR2: MGHRA, YSYEKL. The length of the CDR3 is 17 residues. The CDR3 DNA is TGCGCCAGCAGCCAAGAAGGGTCCGGGCCCGCGAATTCACCCCTCCACTTT. It is translated as CASSQEGSGPANSPLHF.

The J gene is TRBJ1-2, the V gene TRBV28, with TRBD1 matching 7 bases. The CDR3 extends over 13 amino acids. V was clipped by 3 bases and J by 6 bases; unmatched bases: 4. Per germline, CDR1 MDHEN and CDR2 SYDVKM. The CDR3 spells CASSLTGPHGYTF. Written as DNA, the CDR3 is TGTGCCAGCAGTTTGACAGGGCCTCATGGCTACACCTTC.

A few counts support this clonotype. This chain uses TRBV12-3 or TRBV12-4 with TRBJ2-7, with D perhaps matching TRBD1 or TRBD2 (5 bases each). The CDR3 covers 13 residues. The V end was cut by 4 bases, the J end by 3 bases, with 10 bases between. For the CDR3, the DNA is TGTGCCAGCAGTTGGGACGGCTACTACGAGCAGTACTTC. Translating it yields CASSWDGYYEQYF.

The rearrangement joins TRBV3-1 to TRBJ1-2; the match to TRBD1 covers 8 bases. This CDR3 contains 14 residues. The germline CDR1 and CDR2 sequences are LGHDT and YNNKEL (reference sequence). Trimming took 5 bases from V and 0 from J; bases not matched to a gene: 2. The chain's CDR3 is CASSSGQANYGYTF. CDR3 DNA: TGTGCCAGCAGCTCGGGACAGGCTAACTATGGCTACACCTTC.

This clonotype showed up just a few times. The chain recombines TRBV4-2 with TRBJ1-6; TRBD1 agrees at 8 bases. CDR1 and CDR2 from the germline V gene are LGHNA and YNFKEQ. The J segment lost 9 bases and the V segment lost 2 bases, leaving 6 bases of the junction unmatched. The CDR3 has 15 residues. The CDR3 protein is CASSQRTGSGSPLHF. In DNA, the CDR3 is TGTGCCAGCAGCCAACGGACAGGGTCGGGTTCACCCCTCCACTTT.

This clonotype was observed a few times. The chain links TRBV4-3 to TRBJ2-2; 8 positions agree with TRBD1. This CDR3 is 18 amino acids long. Germline trimming cut 0 bases from V and 7 bases from J; bases unmatched to any gene: 13. The germline V gene encodes CDR1 LGHNA and CDR2 YSLEER. The CDR3 nucleotides are TGCGCCAGCAGCCAAGATCCCCCAGGGGGCAATAATGACGGGGAGCTGTTTTTT. Its translation is CASSQDPPGGNNDGELFF.

The chain couples TRBV27 to TRBJ1-5, with a tentative D call TRBD1 (5 bases). CDR3 length: 15 amino acids. CDR1 is MNHEY, CDR2 SMNVEV, per germline (reference sequence). V lost 5 bases and J lost 0, with 11 bases in between. In DNA form, the CDR3 reads TGTGCCAGCAGTCCAGGGCTGGGTAGCAATCAGCCCCAGCATTTT. This translates into CASSPGLGSNQPQHF.

This clonotype occurred a few times. This rearrangement joins TRBV7-9 to TRBJ1-4, with D hard to call. Deletions cut 5 bases from V and 12 bases from J, with 19 bases between. The CDR3 totals 14 residues. Germline-derived CDR1 and CDR2 are SEHNR and FQNEAQ (reference sequence). CDR3 in amino acids: CASSPSDGRVELFF. CDR3 sequence (DNA): TGTGCCAGCAGCCCCTCTGACGGTCGGGTCGAACTGTTTTTT.

The V call is TRBV6-5, the J call TRBJ2-7, with 9 positions matching TRBD1. Losses at the gene ends were 5 bases for V and 4 bases for J; bases not matched to a gene: 18. In germline, CDR1 is MNHEY, CDR2 SVGAGI. The CDR3 runs to 18 residues. The DNA for the CDR3 is TGTGCCAGCAGTCTACTTCCCCCTACGACAGGGGGGGGGTACGAGCAGTACTTC. Encoded protein: CASSLLPPTTGGGYEQYF.

Points on this clonotype: At one boundary the junction diverges from the germline segment, which might be a read error. The chain employs TRBV14 and TRBJ1-2; 7 bases align to TRBD1. Per the germline V gene, CDR1 is SGHDN and CDR2 is FVKESK. This CDR3 comprises 14 residues. CDR3 residues: CASSTAGGNCGYTF. DNA of the CDR3: TGTGCCAGCAGTACTGCAGGGGGGAACTGTGGCTACACCTTC.

V is TRBV21-1 and J is TRBJ2-3; the D call in the table, TRBD2, was not verified against the DNA. TRBV21-1 constitutes a pseudogene. The CDR3 length is 15 residues. The CDR3 spells CASMGSQPSWGTQYF. The CDR3 DNA follows: TGTGCCAGCATGGGCTCTCAGCCCTCCTGGGGGACGCAGTATTTT.

J is TRBJ1-5 and V is TRBV7-9; D perhaps matches TRBD1 (6 bases). Trimming shortened V by 1 base and J by 0 bases, and 13 bases separated the two germline ends. The CDR3 loop spans 17 amino acids. The germline gives CDR1 SEHNR, CDR2 FQNEAQ (reference sequence). CDR3 protein: CASSLGPYRDSNQPQHF. The CDR3 DNA sequence: TGTGCCAGCAGCTTAGGGCCATACAGGGATAGCAATCAGCCCCAGCATTTT.

This clonotype showed up just once. This chain joins TRBV25-1 and TRBJ1-3; no definite D call. V dropped 4 bases and J dropped 0 bases, with 4 bases sitting between them. The CDR3 length is 13 residues. CDR1 and CDR2 (germline): MGHDK, SYGVNS. CDR3 nucleotides: TGTGCCAGCAGTGTAGGCTCTGGAAACACCATATATTTT. This translates into CASSVGSGNTIYF.

This chain links TRBV20-1 with TRBJ2-7, with TRBD2 identical over 7 bases. Trimming cost V 5 bases and J 6 bases; bases outside gene matches: 16. CDR1 DFQATT and CDR2 SNEGSKA come from the germline V gene (reference sequence). The CDR3 sequence is 15 residues long. The CDR3: CSAPSSGPGRGEQYF. CDR3 DNA: TGCAGTGCTCCCTCTAGCGGCCCGGGACGCGGCGAGCAGTACTTC.

This clonotype was detected only a few times. CDR3 coding DNA: TGTGCCAGCAGCCCTCGTGGGGACGACGAGCAGTACTTC. Translated: CASSPRGDDEQYF. The J gene is TRBJ2-7, the V gene TRBV9, with D perhaps TRBD1 or TRBD2 (5 bases each). Germline values: CDR1 SGDLS, CDR2 YYNGEE. The CDR3 spans 13 residues. With 4 bases removed from V and 5 bases from J, the gap between germline ends came to 13 bases.